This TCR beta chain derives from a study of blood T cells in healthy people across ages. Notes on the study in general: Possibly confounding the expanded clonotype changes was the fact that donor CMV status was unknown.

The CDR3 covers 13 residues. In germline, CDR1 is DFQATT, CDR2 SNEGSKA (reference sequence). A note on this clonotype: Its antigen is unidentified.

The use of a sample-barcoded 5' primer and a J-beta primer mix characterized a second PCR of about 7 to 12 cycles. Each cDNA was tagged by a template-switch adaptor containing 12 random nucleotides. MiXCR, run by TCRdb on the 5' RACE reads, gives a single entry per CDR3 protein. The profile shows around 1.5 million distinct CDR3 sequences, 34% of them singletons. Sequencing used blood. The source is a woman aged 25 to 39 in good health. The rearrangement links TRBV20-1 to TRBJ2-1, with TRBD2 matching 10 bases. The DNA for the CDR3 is TGCAGAGCGGGGAGCGGGGGGGCCAATGAGCAGTTCTTC. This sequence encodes CRAGSGGANEQFF.